The rows below give T cell receptor beta chains drawn from one sample of a study of blood T cell repertoires in COVID-19. Measured with immunoSEQ multiplex PCR; TCRdb has only the in-frame clones, and not every one. The sample carries more than 45,000 clones, less than 90% recorded once. The sequenced material came from peripheral blood. The receptors stem from a human donor in a cohort sampled during active COVID-19. CDR3s include the opening cysteine and the closing phenylalanine or tryptophan. The order of the fields is J gene, clone size, D gene, CDR3 length, V gene, CDR3 DNA, CDR3 protein. A D gene is named only where the DNA matches it firmly. Size is stated for part of the rows, as once, few or many counts, or as a class when the clone is expanded.

j_gene: TRBJ1-5; abundance: -; d_gene: -; len: 15; v_gene: TRBV6-2/TRBV6-3; CDR3nt: TGTGCCAGCAGTTCTTCAGGGGTGAGCAATCAGCCCCAGCATTTT; CDR3aa: CASSSSGVSNQPQHF
j_gene: TRBJ1-5; abundance: -; d_gene: -; len: 14; v_gene: TRBV18; CDR3nt: TGTGCCAGCTCACCACAGGACACCAATCAGCCCCAGCATTTT; CDR3aa: CASSPQDTNQPQHF
j_gene: TRBJ2-2; abundance: -; d_gene: TRBD1; len: 18; v_gene: TRBV9; CDR3nt: TGTGCCAGCAGCGTAGGACAGGGGCCAGGTTCCAGCACCGGGGAGCTGTTTTTT; CDR3aa: CASSVGQGPGSSTGELFF
j_gene: TRBJ1-1; abundance: -; d_gene: TRBD1; len: 17; v_gene: TRBV15; CDR3nt: TGTGCCACCAGCAGAGGGTCGGCACAGGGGATAAGGACTGAAGCTTTCTTT; CDR3aa: CATSRGSAQGIRTEAFF
j_gene: TRBJ1-1; abundance: -; d_gene: TRBD1; len: 15; v_gene: TRBV6-5; CDR3nt: TGTGCCAGCAGTAGCCCGACAGGGGGTCACACTGAAGCTTTCTTT; CDR3aa: CASSSPTGGHTEAFF
j_gene: TRBJ2-7; abundance: -; d_gene: -; len: 14; v_gene: TRBV7-2; CDR3nt: TGTGCCAGCAGCTTAGGGACACGTCTCCACGAGCAGTACTTC; CDR3aa: CASSLGTRLHEQYF
j_gene: TRBJ2-1; abundance: -; d_gene: TRBD2; len: 15; v_gene: TRBV14; CDR3nt: TGTGCCAGCAGCCAGGCTAGCGGGGGGGCTGCACAGCAGTTCTTC; CDR3aa: CASSQASGGAAQQFF
j_gene: TRBJ2-2; abundance: -; d_gene: -; len: 14; v_gene: TRBV2; CDR3nt: TGTGCCAGCAGTGGACTGGCGAACACCGGGGAGCTGTTTTTT; CDR3aa: CASSGLANTGELFF
j_gene: TRBJ1-3; abundance: -; d_gene: -; len: 15; v_gene: TRBV9; CDR3nt: TGTGCCAGCAGCGTAGTGGGAGATTATGGAAACACCATATATTTT; CDR3aa: CASSVVGDYGNTIYF
j_gene: TRBJ2-1; abundance: once; d_gene: TRBD2; len: 15; v_gene: TRBV5-1; CDR3nt: TGCGCCAGCAGCTCGGGACTAGCCTCTAACAATGAGCAGTTCTTC; CDR3aa: CASSSGLASNNEQFF
j_gene: TRBJ2-1; abundance: -; d_gene: -; len: 14; v_gene: TRBV19; CDR3nt: TGTGCCAGTAGTATCCAGGGCGGTCTCCATGAGCAGTTCTTC; CDR3aa: CASSIQGGLHEQFF
j_gene: TRBJ2-3; abundance: -; d_gene: -; len: 14; v_gene: TRBV11-3; CDR3nt: TGTGCCAGCAGCTTAACCGGTAGCACAGATACGCAGTATTTT; CDR3aa: CASSLTGSTDTQYF
j_gene: TRBJ2-1; abundance: -; d_gene: -; len: 15; v_gene: TRBV10-1; CDR3nt: TGCGCCAGCAGTGAGTCGTTTGGGGGCAACAATGAGCAGTTCTTC; CDR3aa: CASSESFGGNNEQFF
j_gene: TRBJ2-5; abundance: -; d_gene: -; len: 14; v_gene: TRBV11-2; CDR3nt: TGTGCCAGCAGCCCGGCGGGCACCCAAGAGACCCAGTACTTC; CDR3aa: CASSPAGTQETQYF
j_gene: TRBJ2-5; abundance: once; d_gene: TRBD2; len: 11; v_gene: TRBV20-1; CDR3nt: TGCAGTGCTCAACTAGCGGAGACCCAGTACTTC; CDR3aa: CSAQLAETQYF
j_gene: TRBJ1-1; abundance: -; d_gene: TRBD1; len: 13; v_gene: TRBV7-8; CDR3nt: TGTGCCAGCAGCACTCGGACAGGGGGATCGGCTTTCTTT; CDR3aa: CASSTRTGGSAFF
j_gene: TRBJ2-3; abundance: -; d_gene: TRBD2; len: 16; v_gene: TRBV24-1; CDR3nt: TGTGCCACCAGTGACCTGACTAGCGGGGCGGCAGATACGCAGTATTTT; CDR3aa: CATSDLTSGAADTQYF
j_gene: TRBJ2-3; abundance: -; d_gene: -; len: 15; v_gene: TRBV6-5; CDR3nt: TGTGCCAGCAGTTTCCGACAGGCTAGCACAGATACGCAGTATTTT; CDR3aa: CASSFRQASTDTQYF
j_gene: TRBJ2-5; abundance: -; d_gene: TRBD1; len: 15; v_gene: TRBV29-1; CDR3nt: TGCAGCGTTCTCGGTCGGGGACAGCGCAAAGAGACCCAGTACTTC; CDR3aa: CSVLGRGQRKETQYF
j_gene: TRBJ1-2; abundance: -; d_gene: -; len: 15; v_gene: TRBV19; CDR3nt: TGTGCCAGTCGAGACCCAGGGAGGGGCGGCTATGGCTACACCTTC; CDR3aa: CASRDPGRGGYGYTF
j_gene: TRBJ2-1; abundance: -; d_gene: -; len: 14; v_gene: TRBV19; CDR3nt: TGTGCCAGTACGGTCAGCGATCGGCACAATGAGCAGTTCTTC; CDR3aa: CASTVSDRHNEQFF
j_gene: TRBJ2-2; abundance: -; d_gene: TRBD1; len: 14; v_gene: TRBV24-1; CDR3nt: TGTGCCACCAGTACAGGGGGGAACACCGGGGAGCTGTTTTTT; CDR3aa: CATSTGGNTGELFF
j_gene: TRBJ2-5; abundance: -; d_gene: -; len: 16; v_gene: TRBV7-2; CDR3nt: TGTGCCAGCAGACCAGCCGGACTTACAAGGAAAGAGACCCAGTACTTC; CDR3aa: CASRPAGLTRKETQYF
j_gene: TRBJ1-1; abundance: -; d_gene: -; len: 15; v_gene: TRBV7-2; CDR3nt: TGTGCCAGCAGCTTCGCCCCGACAGCGAACACTGAAGCTTTCTTT; CDR3aa: CASSFAPTANTEAFF
j_gene: TRBJ2-1; abundance: few; d_gene: TRBD2; len: 16; v_gene: TRBV25-1; CDR3nt: TGTGCCAGCAGTGACCAGGGACTAGCGGGAGGGCTTGAGCAGTTCTTC; CDR3aa: CASSDQGLAGGLEQFF
j_gene: TRBJ2-1; abundance: -; d_gene: -; len: 16; v_gene: TRBV6-5; CDR3nt: TGTGCCAGCAGTTACTCGAGTGAGGGGGTAAAAGATGAGCAGTTCTTC; CDR3aa: CASSYSSEGVKDEQFF
j_gene: TRBJ1-5; abundance: -; d_gene: -; len: 14; v_gene: TRBV27; CDR3nt: TGTGCCAGCAGTCCAAACAGGGGCAATCAGCCCCAGCATTTT; CDR3aa: CASSPNRGNQPQHF
j_gene: TRBJ2-5; abundance: -; d_gene: -; len: 15; v_gene: TRBV6-5; CDR3nt: TGTGCCAGCATAAGACAGGCAGAGCTCCAAGAGACCCAGTACTTC; CDR3aa: CASIRQAELQETQYF
j_gene: TRBJ1-5; abundance: -; d_gene: TRBD1; len: 13; v_gene: TRBV5-8; CDR3nt: TGTGCCAGCAGCGTGCAGGGGGTAAAGCCCCAGCATTTT; CDR3aa: CASSVQGVKPQHF
j_gene: TRBJ2-3; abundance: -; d_gene: TRBD2; len: 15; v_gene: TRBV4-3; CDR3nt: TGCGCCAGCAGCCTAGCAGCGGGGGGCACAGATACGCAGTATTTT; CDR3aa: CASSLAAGGTDTQYF
j_gene: TRBJ2-5; abundance: -; d_gene: -; len: 17; v_gene: TRBV7-2; CDR3nt: TGTGCCAGCAGCTTTAACCCGGGTCTTTCAGGCGGGGAGACCCAGTACTTC; CDR3aa: CASSFNPGLSGGETQYF
j_gene: TRBJ1-5; abundance: once; d_gene: -; len: 16; v_gene: TRBV28; CDR3nt: TGTGCCAGCAGTACACCTAGACGGGGAGGATCTCAGCCCCAGCATTTT; CDR3aa: CASSTPRRGGSQPQHF
j_gene: TRBJ2-3; abundance: -; d_gene: -; len: 13; v_gene: TRBV4-1; CDR3nt: TGCGCCAGCACTCATCGGAGCACAGATACGCAGTATTTT; CDR3aa: CASTHRSTDTQYF
j_gene: TRBJ2-1; abundance: -; d_gene: TRBD1; len: 17; v_gene: TRBV10-1; CDR3nt: TGCGCCAGCTGGATGTCGGGACAGGAGCCCCCCTACAATGAGCAGTTCTTC; CDR3aa: CASWMSGQEPPYNEQFF
j_gene: TRBJ1-4; abundance: -; d_gene: TRBD1; len: 16; v_gene: TRBV6-2/TRBV6-3; CDR3nt: TGTGCCAGCAACCCCCTGCCGGGACAGGGAAATGAAAAACTGTTTTTT; CDR3aa: CASNPLPGQGNEKLFF
j_gene: TRBJ2-1; abundance: once; d_gene: TRBD2; len: 15; v_gene: TRBV28; CDR3nt: TGTGCCAGCAGTATCACTAGCGGGGGCTACAATGAGCAGTTCTTC; CDR3aa: CASSITSGGYNEQFF
j_gene: TRBJ1-2; abundance: -; d_gene: -; len: 15; v_gene: TRBV6-1; CDR3nt: TGTGCCAGCAGTGAAGCGAGCTACGGTGCGATCGGCTACACCTTC; CDR3aa: CASSEASYGAIGYTF